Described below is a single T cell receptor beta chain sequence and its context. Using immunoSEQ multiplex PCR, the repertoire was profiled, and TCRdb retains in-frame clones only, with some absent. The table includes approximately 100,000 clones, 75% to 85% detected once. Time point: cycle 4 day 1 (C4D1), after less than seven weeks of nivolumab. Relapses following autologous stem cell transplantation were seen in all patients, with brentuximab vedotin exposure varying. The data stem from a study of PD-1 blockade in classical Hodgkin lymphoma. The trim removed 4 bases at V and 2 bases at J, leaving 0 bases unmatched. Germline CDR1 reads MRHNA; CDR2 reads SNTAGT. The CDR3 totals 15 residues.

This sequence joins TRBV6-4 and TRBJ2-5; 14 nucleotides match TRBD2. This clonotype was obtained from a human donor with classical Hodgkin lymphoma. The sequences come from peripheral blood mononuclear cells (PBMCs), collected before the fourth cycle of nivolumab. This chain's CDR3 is CASSGLAGGQETQYF. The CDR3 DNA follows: TGTGCCAGCAGTGGACTAGCGGGAGGGCAAGAGACCCAGTACTTC.